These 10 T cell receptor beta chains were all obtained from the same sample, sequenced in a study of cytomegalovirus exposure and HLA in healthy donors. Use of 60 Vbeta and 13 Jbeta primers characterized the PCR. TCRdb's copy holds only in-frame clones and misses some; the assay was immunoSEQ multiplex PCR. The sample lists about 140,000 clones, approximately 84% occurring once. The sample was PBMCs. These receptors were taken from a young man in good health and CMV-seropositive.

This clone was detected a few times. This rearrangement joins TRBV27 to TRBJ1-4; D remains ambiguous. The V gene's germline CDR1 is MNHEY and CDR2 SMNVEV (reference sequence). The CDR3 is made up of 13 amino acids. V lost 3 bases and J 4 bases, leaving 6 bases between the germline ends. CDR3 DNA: TGTGCCAGCAGTTTGCGGCTTAATGAAAAACTGTTTTTT. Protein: CASSLRLNEKLFF.

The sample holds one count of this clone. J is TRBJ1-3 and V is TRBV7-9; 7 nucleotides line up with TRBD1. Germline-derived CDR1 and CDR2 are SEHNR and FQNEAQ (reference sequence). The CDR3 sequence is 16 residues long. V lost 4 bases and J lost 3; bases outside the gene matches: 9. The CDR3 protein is CASSSDQTGFGNTIYF. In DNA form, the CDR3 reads TGTGCCAGCAGCTCTGATCAGACAGGGTTTGGAAACACCATATATTTT.

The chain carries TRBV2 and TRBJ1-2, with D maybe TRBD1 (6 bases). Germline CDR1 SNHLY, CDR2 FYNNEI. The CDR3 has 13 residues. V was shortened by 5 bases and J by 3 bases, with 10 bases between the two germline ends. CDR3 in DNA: TGTGCCAGCAGTCCGACAGGCGACTATGGCTACACCTTC. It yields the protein CASSPTGDYGYTF.

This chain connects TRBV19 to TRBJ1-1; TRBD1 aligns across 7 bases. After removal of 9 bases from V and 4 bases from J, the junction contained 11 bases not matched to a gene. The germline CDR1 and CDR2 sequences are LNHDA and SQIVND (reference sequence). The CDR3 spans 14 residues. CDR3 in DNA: TGTGCCAGCGCTAAGGGGGCTGGTGGCACTGAAGCTTTCTTT. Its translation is CASAKGAGGTEAFF.

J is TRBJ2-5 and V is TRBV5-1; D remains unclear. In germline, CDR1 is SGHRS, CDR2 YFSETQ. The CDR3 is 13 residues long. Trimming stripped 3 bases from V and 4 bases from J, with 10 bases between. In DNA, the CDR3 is TGCGCCAGCAGCTCCCCAGGTGGAGAGACCCAGTACTTC. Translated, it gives CASSSPGGETQYF.

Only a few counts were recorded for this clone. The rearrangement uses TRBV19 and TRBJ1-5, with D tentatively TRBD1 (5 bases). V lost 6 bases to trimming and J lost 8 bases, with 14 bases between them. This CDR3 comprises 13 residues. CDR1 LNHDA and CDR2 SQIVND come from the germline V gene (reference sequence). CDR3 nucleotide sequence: TGTGCCAGTAGCCACCAGGGTAGTGAGCCCCAGCATTTT. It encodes CASSHQGSEPQHF.

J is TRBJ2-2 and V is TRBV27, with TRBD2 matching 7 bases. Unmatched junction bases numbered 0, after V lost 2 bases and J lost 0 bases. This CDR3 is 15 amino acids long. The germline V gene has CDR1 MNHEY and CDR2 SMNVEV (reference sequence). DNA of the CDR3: TGTGCCAGCAGTTTAAGCGGGACGAACACCGGGGAGCTGTTTTTT. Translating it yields CASSLSGTNTGELFF.

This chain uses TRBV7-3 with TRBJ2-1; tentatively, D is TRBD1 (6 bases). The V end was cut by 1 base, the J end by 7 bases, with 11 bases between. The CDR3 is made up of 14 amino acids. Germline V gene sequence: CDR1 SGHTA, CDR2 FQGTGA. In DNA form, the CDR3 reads TGTGCCAGCAGCTTAAACAGGGTGGGTAATGAGCAGTTCTTC. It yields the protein CASSLNRVGNEQFF.

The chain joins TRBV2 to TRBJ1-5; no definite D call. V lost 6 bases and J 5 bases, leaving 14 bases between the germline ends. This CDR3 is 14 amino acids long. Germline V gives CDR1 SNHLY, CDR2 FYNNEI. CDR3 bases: TGTGCCAGCAGAAGACAAGGCATCGATCAGCCCCAGCATTTT. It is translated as CASRRQGIDQPQHF.

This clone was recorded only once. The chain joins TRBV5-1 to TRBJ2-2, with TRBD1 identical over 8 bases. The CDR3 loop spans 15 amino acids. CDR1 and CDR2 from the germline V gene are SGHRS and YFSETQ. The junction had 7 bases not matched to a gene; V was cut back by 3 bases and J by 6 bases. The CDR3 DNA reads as TGCGCCAGCAGCTCCAGGACAGGGCAGGCCGGGGAGCTGTTTTTT. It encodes CASSSRTGQAGELFF.